The clone carrying this T cell receptor beta chain was picked up many times. The data were obtained in a study of blood T cell repertoires in COVID-19. As for the study in general: The United States, Italy and Spain supplied acute and convalescent COVID-19 samples. In each case, the material was cDNA or gDNA derived from T cells, B-cell-depleted T cells, or PBMCs.

As processed by the authors: Amplified reference gene primers provided the basis for estimating nucleated cell counts. The data were produced by immunoSEQ multiplex PCR, yet TCRdb's version contains in-frame clones alone and is incomplete. V and J calls and clone size are those listed in that table; D and trimming were worked out from the DNA. The data contain approximately 400,000 clones, about 87% of them singletons. V lost 3 bases, J lost 5 bases, and 17 bases lay in between. The CDR3 runs to 16 residues. Germline loops: CDR1 KGHSH, CDR2 LQKENI. The chain combines TRBV18 with TRBJ1-5; maybe TRBD1 (5 bases). The clonotype was recovered from a man aged 25-45 years who had recovered from COVID-19. The sequenced material came from PBMCs or T cells enriched from blood (not recorded which). The CDR3 DNA reads as TGTGCCAGCTCACCCGGGGGACGGGGAACCCATCAGCCCCAGCATTTT. It encodes CASSPGGRGTHQPQHF.